This entry lists 8 T cell receptor beta chains sequenced from one sample in a study of blood T cell repertoires in COVID-19. Some clones are missing from TCRdb's copy, which holds only in-frame ones; the method was immunoSEQ multiplex PCR. The profile shows some 220,000 clones, 75% to 90% of them singletons. The sample was PBMCs or T cells enriched from blood (not recorded which). All receptors come from a woman younger than 30 in a cohort exposed to, infected with or recovered from COVID-19 (not recorded which).

The genes are TRBV29-1 and TRBJ2-1; D remains ambiguous. CDR1 and CDR2 (germline): SQVTM, ANQGSEA. Deletions cut 1 base from V and 0 bases from J, with 10 bases between. The CDR3 has 15 amino acids. CDR3 coding DNA: TGCAGCGTTGAAGTCCCAGGTAGCTCCTACAATGAGCAGTTCTTC. Its protein product is CSVEVPGSSYNEQFF.

The chain is built from TRBV6-1 and TRBJ2-7, with D perhaps matching TRBD1 (7 bases). CDR1 is MNHNS and CDR2 is SASEGT in the germline V gene. There are 15 residues in the CDR3. The ends were cut back, 1 base at V and 3 bases at J, with 13 bases in the middle. The chain's CDR3 is CASSEGVRGDYEQYF. CDR3 bases: TGTGCCAGCAGTGAAGGGGTCAGGGGGGACTACGAGCAGTACTTC.

This clone has a single count. The rearrangement joins TRBV3-1 (or the pseudogene TRBV3-2) to TRBJ2-7; a weak D match, TRBD1 (6 bases). V lost 1 base, J lost 5 bases, and 12 bases lay in between. From germline, CDR1 is LGHDT and CDR2 YNNKEL (reference sequence). This CDR3 has 14 amino acids. CDR3 in amino acids: CASSQGYRVHEQYF. The CDR3 DNA is TGTGCCAGCAGCCAAGGCTACAGGGTCCACGAGCAGTACTTC.

The table lists this clone with a few counts. V gene TRBV12-3 or TRBV12-4 combines with J gene TRBJ1-4; D gene ambiguous. CDR3 length: 12 amino acids. Deletions cut 4 bases from V and 7 bases from J, with 7 bases between. The chain's CDR3 is CASSSRGEKLFF. The CDR3 DNA follows: TGTGCCAGCAGTTCAAGAGGTGAAAAACTGTTTTTT.

This chain connects TRBV7-9 to TRBJ2-3, with TRBD2 as a possible D gene (6 bases). Looked up from germline, CDR1 is SEHNR and CDR2 is FQNEAQ (reference sequence). Trimming removed 4 bases from V and 5 bases from J, with 19 bases in between. This CDR3 is built from 16 residues. The CDR3 DNA follows: TGTGCCAGCAGCTCCCCCCATGGAGGGGAAGTAGATACGCAGTATTTT. Its translation is CASSSPHGGEVDTQYF.

The chain couples TRBV9 to TRBJ2-1; TRBD2 aligns across 8 bases. V was clipped by 3 bases and J by 3 bases; unmatched bases: 11. Germline loops: CDR1 SGDLS, CDR2 YYNGEE. CDR3 size: 17 residues. The CDR3 spells CASSASPRGGSYNEQFF. DNA for the CDR3: TGTGCCAGCAGCGCCTCACCCCGGGGGGGAAGCTACAATGAGCAGTTCTTC.

The chain uses TRBV19 and TRBJ2-2; D possibly corresponds to TRBD1 (5 bases). Between the trimmed V and J ends, which lost 2 bases and 4 bases, there was a span of 11 bases. This CDR3 comprises 15 residues. The V gene's germline CDR1 is LNHDA and CDR2 SQIVND (reference sequence). CDR3 protein: CASSIQGLLTGELFF. The CDR3, as DNA: TGTGCCAGTAGTATACAGGGCCTCCTCACCGGGGAGCTGTTTTTT.

This chain connects TRBV7-9 to TRBJ1-2, with a possible D match to TRBD1 (6 bases). V was pared by 3 bases and J by 5 bases, with 22 bases between. Looked up from germline, CDR1 is SEHNR and CDR2 is FQNEAQ (reference sequence). The CDR3 contains 17 residues. CDR3 bases: TGTGCCAGCAGCTTTTTCACCAGGGGCAGGGGCGGGTATGGCTACACCTTC. Translation gives CASSFFTRGRGGYGYTF.